These T cell receptor beta chains were read from a single sample in a study of cytomegalovirus exposure and HLA in healthy donors. Assay used: immunoSEQ multiplex PCR; TCRdb lists only in-frame clones, some missing. The data show about 160,000 clones, around 79% seen once. Sequenced input: PBMCs. Receptors originate from a man between 40 and 49 years old in good health and CMV-seronegative. The CDR3 runs from the conserved cysteine through the conserved F or W. The order of the fields is V gene, J gene, clone size, D gene, CDR3 protein, CDR3 DNA. A D gene is named only where the DNA matches it firmly. Not every row has a clone size; where given, it reads once, few, many or a size class.

TRBV30	TRBJ2-1	.	.	CAWRASRNNEQFF	TGTGCCTGGAGGGCTAGCAGGAACAATGAGCAGTTCTTC
TRBV30	TRBJ2-5	few	TRBD2	CAWSDDWTRQETQYF	TGTGCCTGGTCCGACGACTGGACTAGGCAAGAGACCCAGTACTTC
TRBV5-1	TRBJ2-7	.	TRBD1	CASRAGTGGYEQYF	TGCGCCAGCAGGGCCGGGACAGGGGGCTACGAGCAGTACTTC
TRBV10-3	TRBJ1-1	.	TRBD1	CAISDPGQGPPGTEAFF	TGTGCCATCAGTGACCCGGGACAGGGACCGCCTGGGACTGAAGCTTTCTTT
TRBV6-5	TRBJ1-6	.	.	CASSYSGQRNNSPLHF	TGTGCCAGCAGTTACTCCGGACAGCGAAATAATTCACCCCTCCACTTT
TRBV27	TRBJ1-3	.	.	CASSPTGGNTIYF	TGTGCCAGCAGCCCCACTGGTGGAAACACCATATATTTT
TRBV6-1	TRBJ2-7	.	.	CASSEDGTGSYEQYF	TGTGCCAGCAGTGAAGATGGGACTGGCTCCTACGAGCAGTACTTC
TRBV6-1	TRBJ1-1	.	.	CASSEAGEMNTEAFF	TGTGCCAGCAGTGAAGCCGGGGAGATGAACACTGAAGCTTTCTTT
TRBV5-4	TRBJ2-1	.	TRBD2	CASSPPSGAGGRGEQFF	TGTGCCAGCAGCCCCCCCTCGGGAGCGGGGGGGCGGGGTGAGCAGTTCTTC
TRBV28	TRBJ2-4	.	TRBD2	CASSFPPHLAGGSKNIQYF	TGTGCCAGCAGTTTCCCCCCGCATTTAGCGGGGGGGTCCAAAAACATTCAGTACTTC
TRBV7-9	TRBJ1-4	.	.	CSSSLVSGSTNEKLFF	TGTTCCAGCAGCTTAGTTTCGGGGAGCACTAATGAAAAACTGTTTTTT
TRBV7-2	TRBJ2-7	.	TRBD1	CASSSSGQGTYEQYF	TGTGCCAGCAGCTCCTCGGGACAGGGGACCTACGAGCAGTACTTC
TRBV28	TRBJ1-1	.	TRBD1	CASSFPGQMNTEAFF	TGTGCCAGCAGTTTTCCGGGACAGATGAACACTGAAGCTTTCTTT
TRBV5-6	TRBJ1-1	.	TRBD1	CASSSNRGLRNTEAFF	TGTGCCAGCAGCTCAAACAGGGGTCTCCGGAACACTGAAGCTTTCTTT
TRBV11-2	TRBJ1-2	.	.	CASSLEPRAVQHTF	TGTGCCAGCAGCTTAGAGCCGAGGGCCGTCCAACACACCTTC
TRBV12-5	TRBJ2-7	.	TRBD1	CASGLGSGTGAYEQYF	TGTGCTAGTGGTTTGGGGTCCGGGACAGGGGCCTACGAGCAGTACTTC
TRBV7-3	TRBJ2-2	.	.	CASSPGARDTGELFF	TGTGCCAGCAGCCCAGGGGCCCGCGACACCGGGGAGCTGTTTTTT
TRBV6-4	TRBJ2-5	.	.	CASSVPNTLQETQYF	TGTGCCAGCAGTGTACCCAATACGCTACAAGAGACCCAGTACTTC
TRBV10-2	TRBJ2-7	once	TRBD1	CASSPGQGETYEQYF	TGCGCCAGCAGCCCTGGACAGGGGGAGACCTACGAGCAGTACTTC
TRBV6-1	TRBJ2-7	.	.	CASRRTVEDSYEQYF	TGTGCCAGCAGGCGGACAGTGGAAGACTCCTACGAGCAGTACTTC
TRBV10-1	TRBJ2-7	.	.	CASSPPSSYEQYF	TGCGCCAGCAGTCCCCCCAGCTCCTACGAGCAGTACTTC
TRBV7-9	TRBJ1-1	.	.	CASSWGGGNTEAFF	TGTGCCAGCAGCTGGGGGGGCGGGAACACTGAAGCTTTCTTT
TRBV27	TRBJ1-3	few	.	CATPELRAGNTIYF	TGTGCCACCCCTGAGTTGAGGGCCGGAAACACCATATATTTT
TRBV11-3	TRBJ2-2	.	.	CASSRTGGDNTGELFF	TGTGCCAGCAGCCGTACCGGCGGGGACAACACCGGGGAGCTGTTTTTT
TRBV30	TRBJ2-3	.	.	CVWSVRQKSTDTQYF	TGTGTCTGGAGTGTGCGGCAGAAAAGCACAGATACGCAGTATTTT
TRBV30	TRBJ1-5	.	TRBD1	CAWSVEGARRDQPQHF	TGTGCCTGGAGTGTGGAGGGGGCGAGAAGGGATCAGCCCCAGCATTTT
TRBV10-2	TRBJ1-2	.	TRBD1	CASSTGQGYGYTF	TGCGCCAGCAGTACGGGACAGGGCTATGGCTACACCTTC
TRBV7-9	TRBJ1-1	.	TRBD1	CASSARDRVPGTEAFF	TGTGCCAGCAGCGCCCGGGACAGGGTGCCGGGCACTGAAGCTTTCTTT
TRBV27	TRBJ1-1	once	TRBD1	CASSSWTGERTTEAFF	TGTGCCAGCAGTTCCTGGACAGGGGAAAGGACCACTGAAGCTTTCTTT